What follows are 15 T cell receptor beta chains derived from one specimen sequenced in a study of cytomegalovirus exposure and HLA in healthy donors. The primer mix had 60 Vbeta and 13 Jbeta primers. Repertoires were generated with immunoSEQ multiplex PCR, while TCRdb's copy carries only in-frame clones and drops some. This sample yields some 150,000 clones, of which about four fifths are seen a single time; approximately 3.2% belongs to the top ten. The sequencing sample was made of PBMCs. These receptor sequences come from a young man in good health and CMV-seropositive.

The chain combines TRBV2 with TRBJ1-1; 8 bases fit TRBD1. The germline CDR1 and CDR2 sequences are SNHLY and FYNNEI. V trimming: 3 bases; J trimming: 4 bases; junction bases outside the gene matches: 4. The CDR3 loop spans 14 amino acids. The CDR3 sequence: CASSEQGAGTEAFF. In DNA, the CDR3 is TGTGCCAGCAGTGAGCAGGGGGCGGGCACTGAAGCTTTCTTT. Full variable domain (outside the CDR3, taken from reference TRBV2 and TRBJ1-1): EPEVTQTPSHQVTQMGQEVILRCVPISNHLYFYWYRQILGQKVEFLVSFYNNEISEKSEIFDDQFSVERPDGSNFTLKIRSTKLEDSAMYFCASSEQGAGTEAFFGQGTRLTVV.

The rearrangement links TRBV28 to TRBJ2-7, with D possibly matching TRBD2 (5 bases). V was cut by 2 bases and J by 0 bases, with 8 bases left in between. In germline, CDR1 is MDHEN, CDR2 SYDVKM. This CDR3 is built from 14 residues. In DNA form, the CDR3 reads TGTGCCAGCAGTTTAATTACTAGCTCCTACGAGCAGTACTTC. This sequence encodes CASSLITSSYEQYF.

V and J are TRBV6-5 and TRBJ1-2; 11 bases align to TRBD1. The ends lost 4 bases at V and 8 bases at J; junction bases unmatched: 6. The CDR3 has 14 amino acids. Looked up from germline, CDR1 is MNHEY and CDR2 is SVGAGI. The CDR3 DNA is TGTGCCAGCAGTTCCGGACAGGGGGCCGGAGGCTACACCTTC. Residues: CASSSGQGAGGYTF.

The chain combines TRBV18 with TRBJ1-1, with TRBD1 as a possible D gene (5 bases). There are 14 residues in the CDR3. Germline loops: CDR1 KGHSH, CDR2 LQKENI. V was cut by 3 bases and J by 5 bases, with 13 bases left in between. In DNA form, the CDR3 reads TGTGCCAGCTCACCCCGTGGCCACAGGACTGAAGCTTTCTTT. Its protein product is CASSPRGHRTEAFF.

The chain uses TRBV28 and TRBJ2-3; 9 nucleotides align to TRBD1. The CDR3 length is 16 residues. The V and J ends lost 4 bases and 3 bases, in that order; junction bases with no gene match: 8. Germline assignment: CDR1 MDHEN and CDR2 SYDVKM. CDR3: CASSSVGQGITDTQYF. Written as DNA, the CDR3 is TGTGCCAGCAGTTCTGTGGGACAGGGTATTACAGATACGCAGTATTTT.

This clone was seen just once. V and J are TRBV9 and TRBJ1-2; weak D call: TRBD1 (5 bases). This CDR3 has 13 residues. With 0 bases removed from V and 3 bases from J, the gap between germline ends came to 6 bases. Germline CDR1 is SGDLS and CDR2 is YYNGEE. The CDR3 is CASSVVGDYGYTF. In DNA, the CDR3 is TGTGCCAGCAGCGTAGTAGGGGACTATGGCTACACCTTC.

The chain joins TRBV16 to TRBJ1-2, with 10 bases aligning to TRBD1. V was pared by 3 bases and J by 8 bases, with 6 bases of the junction left unmatched. The length of the CDR3 is 14 residues. Germline V gene sequence: CDR1 KGHSY, CDR2 FQNENV. The CDR3 protein is CASSQTGGSGGYTF. CDR3 in DNA: TGTGCCAGCAGCCAGACAGGGGGCTCTGGCGGCTACACCTTC.

CDR3 sequence reads: CASSPSEGYSYEQYF. The CDR3 coding sequence is TGTGCCAGCAGCCCATCGGAGGGATACTCCTACGAGCAGTACTTC. V is TRBV6-5 and J is TRBJ2-7; D might be TRBD2 (6 bases). This CDR3 has 15 amino acids. Between the trimmed V and J ends, which lost 6 bases and 0 bases, there was a span of 15 bases. Germline values: CDR1 MNHEY, CDR2 SVGAGI.

The chain couples TRBV2 to TRBJ2-3; the D gene is possibly TRBD2 (5 bases). CDR3 size: 17 residues. Between the trimmed V and J ends, which lost 7 bases and 6 bases, there was a span of 26 bases. Per germline, CDR1 SNHLY and CDR2 FYNNEI. The CDR3 sequence: CASNPTMDSQLRDTQYF. Written as DNA, the CDR3 is TGTGCCAGCAACCCCACCATGGACTCACAACTGCGGGATACGCAGTATTTT. Based on the CDR3 plus reference TRBV2 and TRBJ2-3, the full variable domain is EPEVTQTPSHQVTQMGQEVILRCVPISNHLYFYWYRQILGQKVEFLVSFYNNEISEKSEIFDDQFSVERPDGSNFTLKIRSTKLEDSAMYFCASNPTMDSQLRDTQYFGPGTRLTVL.

The CDR3 DNA reads as TGTGCCACAACCGGACAGAACACAGATACGCAGTATTTT. Translated, it gives CATTGQNTDTQYF. The chain is built from TRBV19 and TRBJ2-3, with D possibly matching TRBD1 (6 bases). Trimming shortened V by 10 bases and J by 2 bases, and 13 bases separated the two germline ends. The germline V gene has CDR1 LNHDA and CDR2 SQIVND (reference sequence). This CDR3 is built from 13 residues.

The rearrangement joins TRBV27 to TRBJ2-5; 12 positions match TRBD2. V shed 6 bases and J 4 bases; nucleotides not matched to a gene: 3. CDR1 and CDR2 (germline): MNHEY, SMNVEV (reference sequence). The CDR3 is 14 amino acids. As DNA, the CDR3 is TGTGCCAGCAGCCTGACTAGCGGGAGAGAGACCCAGTACTTC. Amino acid sequence: CASSLTSGRETQYF.

The J gene is TRBJ2-7, the V gene TRBV11-1; D might be TRBD2 (5 bases). The CDR3 extends over 12 amino acids. Per germline, CDR1 SGHAT and CDR2 FQDESV (reference sequence). V was cut by 5 bases and J by 0 bases, with 5 bases left in between. CDR3 residues: CASSGLSYEQYF. Written as DNA, the CDR3 is TGTGCCAGCAGCGGACTCTCCTACGAGCAGTACTTC.

V gene TRBV29-1 combines with J gene TRBJ2-5; D perhaps matches TRBD1 (5 bases). Trimming took 4 bases from V and 1 from J, leaving 10 bases between them. This CDR3 is built from 13 residues. Germline loops: CDR1 SQVTM, CDR2 ANQGSEA. CDR3 region: CSVGQRIQETQYF. The CDR3 DNA follows: TGCAGCGTTGGACAGCGTATCCAAGAGACCCAGTACTTC.

V and J are TRBV28 and TRBJ2-1; 9 nucleotides line up with TRBD2. The CDR3 contains 15 residues. CDR1 is MDHEN, CDR2 SYDVKM, per germline. The ends lost 1 base at V and 7 bases at J; junction bases unmatched: 5. CDR3 protein: CASSLLREGRNEQFF. CDR3 in DNA: TGTGCCAGCAGTTTATTGCGGGAGGGCCGTAATGAGCAGTTCTTC.

This chain uses TRBV7-9 with TRBJ1-2, with D possibly being TRBD1 (6 bases). V lost 4 bases and J lost 4, with 19 bases in between. The CDR3 has 16 residues. The germline gives CDR1 SEHNR, CDR2 FQNEAQ (reference sequence). CDR3 protein: CASSSPGSDRVYGYTF. The CDR3 DNA sequence: TGTGCCAGCAGCTCCCCCGGGTCGGACAGAGTCTATGGCTACACCTTC.